This T cell receptor beta chain was documented in a study of response to subunit inactivated influenza vaccine. Regarding the study as a whole: That few new T cells are recruited by each seasonal influenza vaccination was the authors' suggestion.

This clonotype was observed a few times. Antigen specificity is unknown. The V and J ends lost 4 bases and 2 bases, in that order; junction bases with no gene match: 7. Germline V gene lookup returns CDR1 SNHLY and CDR2 FYNNEI. The CDR3 loop spans 17 amino acids. MiXCR, applied by TCRdb to the RT-PCR reads, yields one record per CDR3 protein. The data hold hundreds of thousands of distinct CDR3 sequences, with approximately 17% observed a single time. The source is a man aged 45-60 years who received an inactivated influenza vaccine. V and J are TRBV2 and TRBJ2-2; 10 nucleotides match TRBD2. The sequenced sample was PBMCs from blood, obtained 5 days after vaccination. The CDR3, as DNA: TGTGCCAGCAGTGGGGAACTAGCGGGGAGAAACACCGGGGAGCTGTTTTTT. Translated: CASSGELAGRNTGELFF.